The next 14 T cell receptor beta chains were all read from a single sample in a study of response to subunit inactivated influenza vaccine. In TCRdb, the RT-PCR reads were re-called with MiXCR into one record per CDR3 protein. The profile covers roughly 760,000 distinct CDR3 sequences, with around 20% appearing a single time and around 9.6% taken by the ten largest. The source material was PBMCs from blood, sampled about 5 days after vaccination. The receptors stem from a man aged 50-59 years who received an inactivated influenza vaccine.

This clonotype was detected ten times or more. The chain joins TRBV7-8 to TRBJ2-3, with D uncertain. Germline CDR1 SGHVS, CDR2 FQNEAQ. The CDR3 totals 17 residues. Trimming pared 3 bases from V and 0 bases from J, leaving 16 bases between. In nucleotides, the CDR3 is TGTGCCAGCAGCTTGCCCAAAGTAGTTGTGAGCACAGATACGCAGTATTTT. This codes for CASSLPKVVVSTDTQYF. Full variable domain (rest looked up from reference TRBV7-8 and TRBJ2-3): GAGVSQSPRYKVAKRGQDVALRCDPISGHVSLFWYQQALGQGPEFLTYFQNEAQLDKSGLPSDRFFAERPEGSVSTLKIQRTQQEDSAVYLCASSLPKVVVSTDTQYFGPGTRLTVL.

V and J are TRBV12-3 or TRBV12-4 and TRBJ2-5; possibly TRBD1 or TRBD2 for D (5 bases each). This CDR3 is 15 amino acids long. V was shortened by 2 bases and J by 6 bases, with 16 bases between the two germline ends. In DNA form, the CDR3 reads TGTGCCAGCAGTTTATTACGAGGGGCGGAAAAGACCCAGTACTTC. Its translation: CASSLLRGAEKTQYF.

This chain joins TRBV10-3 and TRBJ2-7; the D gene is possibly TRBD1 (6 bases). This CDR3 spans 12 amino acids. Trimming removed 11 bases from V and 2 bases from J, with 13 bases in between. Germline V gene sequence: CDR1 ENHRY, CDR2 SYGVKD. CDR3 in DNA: TGTGCCTCAACCGGGACAACCTACGAGCAGTACTTC. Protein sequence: CASTGTTYEQYF.

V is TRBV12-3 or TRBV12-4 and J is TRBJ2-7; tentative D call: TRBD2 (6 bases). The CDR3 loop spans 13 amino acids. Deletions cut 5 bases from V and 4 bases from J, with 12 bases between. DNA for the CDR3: TGTGCCAGCAGTGCGGGACGGAGATACGAGCAGTACTTC. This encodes CASSAGRRYEQYF.

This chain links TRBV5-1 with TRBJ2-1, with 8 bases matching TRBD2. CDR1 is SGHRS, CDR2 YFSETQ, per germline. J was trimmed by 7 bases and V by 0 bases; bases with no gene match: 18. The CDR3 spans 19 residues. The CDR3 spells CASSLEFLRGDREGNEQFF. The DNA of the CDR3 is TGCGCCAGCAGCTTGGAGTTTTTGCGGGGGGACCGCGAGGGGAATGAGCAGTTCTTC.

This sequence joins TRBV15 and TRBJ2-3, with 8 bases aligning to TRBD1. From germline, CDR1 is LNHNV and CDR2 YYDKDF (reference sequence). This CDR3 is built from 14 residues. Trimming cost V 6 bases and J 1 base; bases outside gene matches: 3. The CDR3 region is CATRQDRGTDTQYF. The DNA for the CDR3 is TGTGCCACCAGACAGGACAGGGGCACAGATACGCAGTATTTT.

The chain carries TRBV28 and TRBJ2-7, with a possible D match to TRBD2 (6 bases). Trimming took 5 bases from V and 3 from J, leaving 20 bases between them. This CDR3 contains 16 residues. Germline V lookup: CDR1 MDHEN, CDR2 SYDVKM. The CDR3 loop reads CASSGVLALGGYEQYF. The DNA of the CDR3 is TGTGCCAGCAGTGGGGTCTTAGCGTTGGGGGGCTACGAGCAGTACTTC. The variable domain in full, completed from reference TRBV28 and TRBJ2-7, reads DVKVTQSSRYLVKRTGEKVFLECVQDMDHENMFWYRQDPGLGLRLIYFSYDVKMKEKGDIPEGYSVSREKKERFSLILESASTNQTSMYLCASSGVLALGGYEQYFGPGTRLTVT.

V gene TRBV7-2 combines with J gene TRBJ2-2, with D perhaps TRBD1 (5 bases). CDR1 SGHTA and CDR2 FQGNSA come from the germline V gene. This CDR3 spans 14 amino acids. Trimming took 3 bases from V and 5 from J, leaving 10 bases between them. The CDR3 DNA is TGTGCCAGCAGCTTCTGGACAAGAACCGGGGAGCTGTTTTTT. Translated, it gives CASSFWTRTGELFF.

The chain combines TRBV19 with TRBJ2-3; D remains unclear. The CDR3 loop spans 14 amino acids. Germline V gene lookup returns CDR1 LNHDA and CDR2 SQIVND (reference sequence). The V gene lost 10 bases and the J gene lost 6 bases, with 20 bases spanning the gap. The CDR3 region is CATSITSFLDTQYF. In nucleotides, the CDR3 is TGTGCCACCAGTATAACGTCCTTCCTTGATACGCAGTATTTT.

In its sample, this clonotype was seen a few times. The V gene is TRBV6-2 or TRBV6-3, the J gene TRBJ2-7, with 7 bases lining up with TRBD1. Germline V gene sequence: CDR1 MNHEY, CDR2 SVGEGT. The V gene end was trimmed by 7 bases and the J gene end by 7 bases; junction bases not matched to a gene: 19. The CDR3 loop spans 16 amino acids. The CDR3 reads CASTDTPAGGAWEQYF. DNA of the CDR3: TGTGCCAGCACCGACACCCCCGCAGGGGGTGCCTGGGAGCAGTACTTC.

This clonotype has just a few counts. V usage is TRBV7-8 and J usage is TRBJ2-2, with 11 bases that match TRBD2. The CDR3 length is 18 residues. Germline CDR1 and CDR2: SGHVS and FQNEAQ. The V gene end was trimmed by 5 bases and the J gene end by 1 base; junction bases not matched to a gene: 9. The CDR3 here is CASSKYGTSGKNTGELFF. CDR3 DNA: TGTGCCAGCAGCAAATACGGGACTAGCGGCAAGAACACCGGGGAGCTGTTTTTT.

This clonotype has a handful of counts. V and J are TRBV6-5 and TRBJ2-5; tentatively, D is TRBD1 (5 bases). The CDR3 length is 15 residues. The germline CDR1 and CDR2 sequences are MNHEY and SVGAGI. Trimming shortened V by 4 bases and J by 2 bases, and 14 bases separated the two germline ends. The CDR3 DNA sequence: TGTGCCAGCAGTTCGATCGACAGTCCACAAGAGACCCAGTACTTC. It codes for CASSSIDSPQETQYF.

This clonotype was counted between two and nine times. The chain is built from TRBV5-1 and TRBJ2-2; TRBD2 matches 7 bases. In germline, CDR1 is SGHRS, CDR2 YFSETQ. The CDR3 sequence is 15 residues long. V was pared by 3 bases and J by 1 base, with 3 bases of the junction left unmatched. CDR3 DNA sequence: TGCGCCAGCAGCTACGGGGGGAAGAACACCGGGGAGCTGTTTTTT. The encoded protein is CASSYGGKNTGELFF.

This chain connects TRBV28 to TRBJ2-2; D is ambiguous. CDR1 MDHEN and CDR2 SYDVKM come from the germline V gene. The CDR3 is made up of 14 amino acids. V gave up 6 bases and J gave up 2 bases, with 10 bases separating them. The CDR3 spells CASSPIVNTGELFF. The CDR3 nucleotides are TGTGCCAGCAGCCCCATAGTAAACACCGGGGAGCTGTTTTTT.